The 20 T cell receptor beta chains in this list originate from one sample, sequenced in a study of beta chain features in type 1 diabetes. Study results and caveats: The study found moderately but significantly shorter TCRB CDR3s in all four CD4+ subsets of Type 1 diabetes patients.

The isolated RNA, all of it, was reverse transcribed, so expressed TCRB transcripts were what got sequenced. Clones were sequenced by immunoSEQ multiplex PCR, and TCRdb holds only the in-frame ones, with some missing. The sample holds hundreds of thousands of clones, approximately 16% seen once. These receptors' antigens are unknown. The sample taken for sequencing was naive CD4+ T cells from blood. These receptors were collected from a man aged 18 to 35 with type 1 diabetes.

The chain carries TRBV9 and TRBJ2-3; 8 nucleotides align to TRBD2. Germline values: CDR1 SGDLS, CDR2 YYNGEE. The CDR3 extends over 16 amino acids. With V trimmed by 4 bases and J by 5 bases, 12 bases remained unmatched. The CDR3 DNA reads as TGTGCCAGCAGCACCCACAGCGGGGGCCGGGGAGATACGCAGTATTTT. Translated, it gives CASSTHSGGRGDTQYF.

This clone was seen a handful of times. As DNA, the CDR3 is TGTGCCAGTAGGGGAGAGACTAACTATGGCTACACCTTC. Translated, it gives CASRGETNYGYTF. The rearrangement links TRBV19 to TRBJ1-2; D remains unclear. Germline V gene data show CDR1 as LNHDA and CDR2 as SQIVND (reference sequence). The CDR3 length is 13 residues. Trimming took off 6 bases at V and 0 bases at J, with 8 bases between the two ends. Full variable domain (rest looked up from reference TRBV19 and TRBJ1-2): DGGITQSPKYLFRKEGQNVTLSCEQNLNHDAMYWYRQDPGQGLRLIYYSQIVNDFQKGDIAEGYSVSREKKESFPLTVTSAQKNPTAFYLCASRGETNYGYTFGSGTRLTVV.

This chain joins TRBV28 and TRBJ2-5, with 7 bases matching TRBD1. J gave up 4 bases and V 8 bases, and 13 bases lay outside the gene matches. The CDR3 sequence is 15 residues long. The germline gives CDR1 MDHEN, CDR2 SYDVKM. The CDR3 region has the DNA TGTGCCAGCCTCAAACCGCAGGGGGTCCCAGAGACCCAGTACTTC. It specifies CASLKPQGVPETQYF.

This clone was counted a single time. CDR3 DNA sequence: TGCAGCGTGAGGTCTGGGTCTAGCACAGATACGCAGTATTTT. Translated, it gives CSVRSGSSTDTQYF. The chain couples TRBV29-1 to TRBJ2-3; D remains unclear. The germline gives CDR1 SQVTM, CDR2 ANQGSEA. V was cut by 6 bases and J by 0 bases, with 13 bases left in between. There are 14 residues in the CDR3.

The J gene is TRBJ1-2, the V gene TRBV2; D is possibly TRBD1 (5 bases). V lost 11 bases and J 2 bases, leaving 12 bases between the germline ends. Per the germline V gene, CDR1 is SNHLY and CDR2 is FYNNEI. The length of the CDR3 is 12 residues. CDR3 sequence reads: CAGRQTNYGYTF. The CDR3 DNA is TGTGCCGGTCGACAGACGAACTATGGCTACACCTTC. The full variable domain, its missing parts supplied by reference TRBV2 and TRBJ1-2, is EPEVTQTPSHQVTQMGQEVILRCVPISNHLYFYWYRQILGQKVEFLVSFYNNEISEKSEIFDDQFSVERPDGSNFTLKIRSTKLEDSAMYFCAGRQTNYGYTFGSGTRLTVV.

This clone occurred a few times. This chain links TRBV5-1 with TRBJ1-2; D ambiguous. V lost 1 base and J 2 bases, leaving 6 bases between the germline ends. Germline loops: CDR1 SGHRS, CDR2 YFSETQ. CDR3 length: 13 amino acids. The CDR3 protein is CASSLRGNYGYTF. The CDR3 nucleotides are TGCGCCAGCAGCTTGCGCGGCAACTATGGCTACACCTTC.

V gene TRBV2 combines with J gene TRBJ1-2, with no clear D. Per the germline V gene, CDR1 is SNHLY and CDR2 is FYNNEI. This CDR3 is built from 12 residues. Trimming left V 4 bases short and J 8 bases short, with 11 bases between. DNA of the CDR3: TGTGCCAGCAGTGCCCAAGCGCGGGGCTACACCTTC. Encoded protein: CASSAQARGYTF.

This clone was observed a handful of times. V usage is TRBV4-3 and J usage is TRBJ2-7; D might be TRBD2 (6 bases). The germline gives CDR1 LGHNA, CDR2 YSLEER. This CDR3 region has 14 residues. Trimming stripped 1 base from V and 3 bases from J, with 10 bases between. CDR3 DNA: TGCGCCAGCAGCCAAGGGGGGGTTGACTACGAGCAGTACTTC. It codes for CASSQGGVDYEQYF.

The J gene is TRBJ2-5, the V gene TRBV5-1, with TRBD1 as a possible D gene (6 bases). Germline-derived CDR1 and CDR2 are SGHRS and YFSETQ. Trimming pared 2 bases from V and 4 bases from J, leaving 15 bases between. The CDR3 consists of 15 residues. The CDR3 coding sequence is TGCGCCAGCAGCTTTGGCCAGGGGTTTGGAGAGACCCAGTACTTC. It encodes CASSFGQGFGETQYF. Complete variable domain (other parts from reference TRBV5-1 and TRBJ2-5): KAGVTQTPRYLIKTRGQQVTLSCSPISGHRSVSWYQQTPGQGLQFLFEYFSETQRNKGNFPGRFSGRQFSNSRSEMNVSTLELGDSALYLCASSFGQGFGETQYFGPGTRLLVL.

This clone was found a few times. This sequence joins TRBV9 and TRBJ2-3; 7 bases match TRBD1. CDR3 size: 15 residues. The germline V gene encodes CDR1 SGDLS and CDR2 YYNGEE. With 4 bases clipped from V and 0 bases from J, the junction kept 5 bases outside the gene matches. The DNA of the CDR3 is TGTGCCAGCAGCAGTACAGGGGTCAGCACAGATACGCAGTATTTT. Protein: CASSSTGVSTDTQYF.

V and J are TRBV28 and TRBJ2-1; 12 bases are a match to TRBD2. After removal of 6 bases from V and 0 bases from J, the junction contained 9 bases not matched to a gene. Germline CDR1 reads MDHEN; CDR2 reads SYDVKM. This CDR3 has 18 amino acids. The CDR3 here is CASSQLAGGVSSYNEQFF. The CDR3 nucleotides read TGTGCCAGCAGCCAACTAGCGGGGGGCGTAAGCTCCTACAATGAGCAGTTCTTC.

V gene TRBV9 combines with J gene TRBJ1-2; no reliable D call. V lost 4 bases, J lost 0 bases, and 10 bases lay in between. Germline CDR1 reads SGDLS; CDR2 reads YYNGEE. The CDR3 consists of 14 residues. CDR3 protein: CASSLLSANYGYTF. The CDR3, as DNA: TGTGCCAGCAGCCTCCTGTCTGCTAACTATGGCTACACCTTC.

This clone was seen a handful of times. V gene TRBV5-1 combines with J gene TRBJ2-3; 9 bases are a match to TRBD1. CDR1 and CDR2 from the germline V gene are SGHRS and YFSETQ. This CDR3 region has 15 residues. Trimming took 4 bases from V and 2 from J; bases not matched to a gene: 5. The CDR3 reads CASSQGQGNTDTQYF. The CDR3 nucleotides are TGCGCCAGCAGCCAGGGACAGGGTAACACAGATACGCAGTATTTT.

The chain has TRBV19 and TRBJ1-1, with D possibly matching TRBD1 (5 bases). The germline V gene encodes CDR1 LNHDA and CDR2 SQIVND (reference sequence). The CDR3 loop spans 14 amino acids. Trimming took 0 bases from V and 3 from J, leaving 8 bases between them. As DNA, the CDR3 is TGTGCCAGTAGTATAGACAGGGAAGACACTGAAGCTTTCTTT. It is translated as CASSIDREDTEAFF.

The sample holds a few counts of this clone. Other nucleotide sequences from this sample produce the same CDR3. The CDR3 region is CASSLGGGGYTF. Written as DNA, the CDR3 is TGTGCCAGCAGCTTAGGAGGAGGTGGCTACACCTTC. This chain connects TRBV7-2 to TRBJ1-2; D gene uncertain. Per germline, CDR1 SGHTA and CDR2 FQGNSA. Trimming took off 1 base at V and 7 bases at J, with 7 bases between the two ends. This CDR3 has 12 residues.

DNA for the CDR3: TGCGCCAGCAGACGGCAGCGGTACACCTTTAGCACAGATACGCAGTATTTT. It specifies CASRRQRYTFSTDTQYF. This rearrangement joins TRBV5-1 to TRBJ2-3; tentatively, D is TRBD2 (5 bases). Trimming shortened V by 5 bases and J by 0 bases, and 19 bases separated the two germline ends. Germline values: CDR1 SGHRS, CDR2 YFSETQ. The CDR3 extends over 17 amino acids.

This clone has only a few counts. This sequence joins TRBV7-9 and TRBJ2-1, with D perhaps TRBD2 (6 bases). Trimming left V 5 bases short and J 10 bases short, with 21 bases between. CDR3 length: 15 residues. Germline assignment: CDR1 SEHNR and CDR2 FQNEAQ (reference sequence). The DNA of the CDR3 is TGTGCCAGCAGCCCAACATACGGGACCGGGGGAGAGCAGTTCTTC. It yields the protein CASSPTYGTGGEQFF. Full variable domain (outside the CDR3, taken from reference TRBV7-9 and TRBJ2-1): DTGVSQNPRHKITKRGQNVTFRCDPISEHNRLYWYRQTLGQGPEFLTYFQNEAQLEKSRLLSDRFSAERPKGSFSTLEIQRTEQGDSAMYLCASSPTYGTGGEQFFGPGTRLTVL.

The J gene is TRBJ2-5, the V gene TRBV7-2, with 11 bases lining up with TRBD2. Germline values: CDR1 SGHTA, CDR2 FQGNSA. This CDR3 has 19 residues. Trimming removed 3 bases from V and 2 bases from J; junction bases left unmatched: 14. The CDR3 nucleotides are TGTGCCAGCAGCTTTCTATCGCCCCTAGCGGGGGGTCTACAAGAGACCCAGTACTTC. It translates to CASSFLSPLAGGLQETQYF.

J is TRBJ2-3 and V is TRBV28, with D possibly being TRBD2 (5 bases). Germline-derived CDR1 and CDR2 are MDHEN and SYDVKM. This CDR3 is built from 13 residues. Trimming cost V 3 bases and J 6 bases, with 10 bases left between them. The CDR3 is CASSFSGPDTQYF. The CDR3 nucleotides are TGTGCCAGCAGTTTCAGCGGACCTGATACGCAGTATTTT. The full variable domain, completed using reference TRBV28 and TRBJ2-3, is DVKVTQSSRYLVKRTGEKVFLECVQDMDHENMFWYRQDPGLGLRLIYFSYDVKMKEKGDIPEGYSVSREKKERFSLILESASTNQTSMYLCASSFSGPDTQYFGPGTRLTVL.

V and J are TRBV28 and TRBJ2-6; D unclear. The length of the CDR3 is 15 residues. Trimming shortened V by 6 bases and J by 0 bases, and 9 bases separated the two germline ends. From germline, CDR1 is MDHEN and CDR2 SYDVKM. CDR3 nucleotide sequence: TGTGCCAGCAGCAAGCAGGACTCTGGGGCCAACGTCCTGACTTTC. The encoded protein is CASSKQDSGANVLTF.